This record concerns one TCR beta chain sequence. This sample is drawn from a study of blood T cell repertoires in COVID-19. Study at large: Sites in the United States, Italy and Spain provided acute and convalescent COVID-19 samples. The cDNA or gDNA used as material had been derived from T cells, B-cell-depleted T cells, or PBMCs.

Authors' methods: How many nucleated cells were present was estimated from reference gene primer amplification. Clones were read by immunoSEQ multiplex PCR, and TCRdb kept only the in-frame ones, dropping some. The V and J calls and clone size come from that table; D and trimming were worked out from the DNA. The repertoire holds 140,000 to 150,000 clones, with 80% to 90% as singletons. Germline CDR1 reads MDHEN; CDR2 reads SYDVKM. V was clipped by 6 bases and J by 0 bases, with 8 bases between them. The CDR3 sequence is 14 residues long. The chain is built from TRBV28 and TRBJ2-2, with D possibly TRBD2 on 6 matching bases. This receptor was obtained from a man in his 60s with active or convalescent COVID-19. Specimen: peripheral blood. The DNA for the CDR3 is TGTGCCAGCAGCGTAGCGGCGAACACCGGGGAGCTGTTTTTT. As protein: CASSVAANTGELFF.